The clone carrying this TCR beta chain has just a few counts. These data originate in a study of T-cell memory formation after mild COVID-19. Study as a whole: Across donors, TCR clusters were largely donor specific.

MiXCR, applied by TCRdb to the 5' RACE reads, yields one record per CDR3 protein. Of around 200,000 distinct CDR3 sequences listed, roughly 30% were seen once; the top ten hold more than 9.5%. Between the trimmed V and J ends, which lost 1 base and 5 bases, there was a span of 9 bases. The germline gives CDR1 SGHDN, CDR2 FVKESK. The CDR3 contains 13 residues. This sequence joins TRBV14 and TRBJ2-7, with D perhaps TRBD2 (5 bases). This receptor was taken from an adult woman who had mild COVID-19 (a few samples of this study predate the infection). Cell type and time point are not known. The sample taken for sequencing was PBMCs or a T cell subset sorted from them (not recorded which). The CDR3, as DNA: TGTGCCAGCAGCCAAGCCGGGGATCACGAGCAGTACTTC. Amino acid sequence: CASSQAGDHEQYF.